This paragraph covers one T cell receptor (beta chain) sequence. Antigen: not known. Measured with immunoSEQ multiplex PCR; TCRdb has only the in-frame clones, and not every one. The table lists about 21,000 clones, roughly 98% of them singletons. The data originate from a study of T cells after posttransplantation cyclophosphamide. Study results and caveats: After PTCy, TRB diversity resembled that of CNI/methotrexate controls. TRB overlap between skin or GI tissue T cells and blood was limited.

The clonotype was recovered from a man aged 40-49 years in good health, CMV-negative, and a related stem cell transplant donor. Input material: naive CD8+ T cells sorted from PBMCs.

The CDR3 spells CASSEGRNRGGYTF. The DNA for the CDR3 is TGCGCCAGCAGTGAGGGGAGAAACCGCGGTGGCTACACCTTC. J is TRBJ1-2 and V is TRBV10-2; D is ambiguous. Trimming shortened V by 2 bases and J by 7 bases, and 14 bases separated the two germline ends. The CDR3 is 14 amino acids. Germline loops: CDR1 WSHSY, CDR2 SAAADI.